This T cell receptor (beta chain) was captured in a study of blood T cell repertoires in COVID-19. Authors' methods: Estimates of nucleated cell counts were drawn from the amplification of reference gene primers. The assay was immunoSEQ multiplex PCR, and TCRdb's table has in-frame clones only and misses some. The D gene and trimming were derived from the DNA, and the V and J assignments and clone size from that table. The data show roughly 64,000 clones, about 70% seen once. V dropped 1 base and J dropped 3 bases, with 7 bases sitting between them. Germline V gene data show CDR1 as SGHAT and CDR2 as FQNNGV. The CDR3 loop spans 14 amino acids.

Sequencing was carried out using peripheral blood. V is TRBV11-2 and J is TRBJ2-1, with a weak D call TRBD1 (6 bases). The TCR comes from a human donor in a cohort sampled during active COVID-19. In DNA form, the CDR3 reads TGTGCCAGCAGCTTAGGGGACAACTACAATGAGCAGTTCTTC. This encodes CASSLGDNYNEQFF.